A single sample is the source of the 28 T cell receptor beta chains below, sequenced in a study of T-cell reconstitution after alpha-beta-depleted transplantation in children. Unique molecular identifiers were used in preparing the TCRbeta library. TCRdb itself ran the PCR reads through MiXCR, one entry per CDR3 protein. Seen here are about 170,000 distinct CDR3 sequences, 11% observed once, and the top ten hold about 13%. The sequences come from PBMCs, collected before TCRalphabeta/CD19-depleted stem cell transplant. The receptors come from a boy between 2 and 15 years old with acute myeloid leukemia, due to receive a stem cell transplant.

This clonotype was observed many times. This chain joins TRBV10-3 and TRBJ1-2; a possible D gene is TRBD1 (5 bases). V lost 5 bases to trimming and J lost 5 bases, with 12 bases between them. The germline V gene encodes CDR1 ENHRY and CDR2 SYGVKD. This CDR3 is 13 amino acids long. CDR3 amino acids: CAISIGTAYGYTF. As DNA, the CDR3 is TGTGCCATCAGTATAGGGACGGCTTATGGCTACACCTTC.

This clonotype was recorded at least ten times. CDR3 protein: CASSSVLASNTGELFF. The CDR3 region has the DNA TGTGCCAGCAGTTCCGTTCTAGCGTCGAACACCGGGGAGCTGTTTTTT. The V call is TRBV6-5, the J call TRBJ2-2, with a weak D call TRBD2 (6 bases). Germline V gene sequence: CDR1 MNHEY, CDR2 SVGAGI. With 4 bases removed from V and 0 bases from J, the gap between germline ends came to 12 bases. This CDR3 is built from 16 residues.

This clonotype was observed at least ten times. The V and J genes are TRBV20-1 and TRBJ1-1; the D gene is possibly TRBD1 (5 bases). The CDR3 spans 14 residues. The V gene lost 3 bases and the J gene lost 4 bases, with 15 bases spanning the gap. The germline V gene has CDR1 DFQATT and CDR2 SNEGSKA (reference sequence). The CDR3: CSASEDAGGTEAFF. DNA for the CDR3: TGCAGTGCTAGTGAAGACGCGGGGGGCACTGAAGCTTTCTTT.

As concerns this clonotype: A much larger clone lies one base from this, so it may be a read error. The chain is built from TRBV29-1 and TRBJ2-1, with TRBD1 matching 7 bases. There are 13 residues in the CDR3. From germline, CDR1 is SQVTM and CDR2 ANQGSEA. The CDR3 nucleotides are TGCAGCGTGCGACAGGGATTATACAATGAGCCGTTCTTC. Translating it yields CSVRQGLYNEPFF.

Many counts were recorded for this clonotype. The chain has TRBV20-1 and TRBJ2-7, with D tentatively TRBD2 (6 bases). Trimming removed 3 bases at V and 5 bases at J, with 17 bases between. The CDR3 has 14 amino acids. The germline CDR1 and CDR2 sequences are DFQATT and SNEGSKA (reference sequence). As DNA, the CDR3 is TGCAGTGCTAGCGCAAGCCTGAGGAGGGACGAGCAGTACTTC. Translated: CSASASLRRDEQYF.

Many counts were recorded for this clonotype. The rearrangement joins TRBV7-8 to TRBJ1-4; weak D call: TRBD1 (6 bases). Germline V lookup: CDR1 SGHVS, CDR2 FQNEAQ. The CDR3 runs 16 residues. V lost 0 bases, J lost 6 bases, and 14 bases lay in between. The CDR3 is CASSLANRVGYEKLFF. CDR3 DNA sequence: TGTGCCAGCAGCTTAGCCAACAGGGTCGGTTATGAAAAACTGTTTTTT.

The chain has TRBV6-1 and TRBJ1-1; D unresolved. The CDR3 length is 13 residues. Germline V lookup: CDR1 MNHNS, CDR2 SASEGT. The ends were cut back, 5 bases at V and 13 bases at J, with 20 bases in the middle. The CDR3 region has the DNA TGTGCCAGCAGTCGCTTGAGCAAGTACGAGAGTTTCTTT. Amino acids: CASSRLSKYESFF.

This clonotype has only a few counts. This sequence joins TRBV4-1 and TRBJ2-7; 8 positions match TRBD1. This CDR3 has 16 residues. Germline V gene sequence: CDR1 MGHRA, CDR2 YSYEKL. J gave up 0 bases and V 3 bases, and 7 bases lay outside the gene matches. For the CDR3, the DNA is TGCGCCAGCAGCCAGCTATCAGGGGGCGCCTCCTACGAGCAGTACTTC. It codes for CASSQLSGGASYEQYF.

This clonotype was seen ten or more times. The chain links TRBV20-1 to TRBJ1-4; 7 nucleotides match TRBD1. The germline gives CDR1 DFQATT, CDR2 SNEGSKA (reference sequence). Unmatched junction bases numbered 12, after V lost 5 bases and J lost 6 bases. CDR3 size: 15 residues. The CDR3 protein is CSAPSAGGTHEKLFF. CDR3 coding DNA: TGCAGTGCTCCATCCGCAGGGGGAACCCATGAAAAACTGTTTTTT.

This clonotype has a count of ten or more. The chain employs TRBV24-1 and TRBJ2-3; TRBD1 aligns across 11 bases. The CDR3 has 14 residues. V trimming: 9 bases; J trimming: 2 bases; junction bases outside the gene matches: 3. The germline V gene has CDR1 KGHDR and CDR2 SFDVKD. The CDR3 nucleotides read TGTGCCACCGGCGGACAGGGGGCCACAGATACGCAGTATTTT. Protein sequence: CATGGQGATDTQYF.

This clonotype came up a few times. The chain employs TRBV25-1 and TRBJ1-2, with a tentative D call TRBD1 (6 bases). The germline V gene encodes CDR1 MGHDK and CDR2 SYGVNS. This CDR3 is built from 13 residues. The V end was cut by 3 bases, the J end by 7 bases, with 12 bases between. CDR3 loop: CASSDAGVSGYTF. For the CDR3, the DNA is TGTGCCAGCAGTGATGCAGGGGTCAGTGGCTACACCTTC.

This clonotype showed up many times. The J gene is TRBJ1-4, the V gene TRBV4-1; a possible D gene is TRBD1 (5 bases). The CDR3 loop spans 13 amino acids. Between the trimmed V and J ends, which lost 7 bases and 3 bases, there was a span of 9 bases. CDR1 is MGHRA, CDR2 YSYEKL, per germline. The CDR3 region is CASNRDSNEKLFF. The CDR3 DNA is TGCGCCAGCAATCGGGACTCTAATGAAAAACTGTTTTTT.

In its sample, this clonotype was seen many times. The genes are TRBV12-3 or TRBV12-4 and TRBJ1-5; D is uncertain. V lost 6 bases to trimming and J lost 5 bases, with 17 bases between them. The CDR3 spans 15 residues. As DNA, the CDR3 is TGTGCCAGCAGCCGAATGACCGGGAGGGATCAGCCCCAGCATTTT. It codes for CASSRMTGRDQPQHF.

The rearrangement uses TRBV20-1 and TRBJ1-6; D ambiguous. V dropped 0 bases and J dropped 4 bases, with 10 bases sitting between them. The CDR3 has 15 amino acids. CDR1 is DFQATT, CDR2 SNEGSKA, per germline (reference sequence). CDR3 coding DNA: TGCAGTGCTAGAGATAATACACCTTATAATTCACCCCTCCACTTT. Translated: CSARDNTPYNSPLHF.

This clonotype was observed a handful of times. V is TRBV3-1 and J is TRBJ2-7, with unresolved D. Per germline, CDR1 LGHDT and CDR2 YNNKEL (reference sequence). This CDR3 is built from 12 residues. Deletions cut 5 bases from V and 4 bases from J, with 9 bases between. CDR3 DNA sequence: TGTGCCAGCAGCTCCACGGCGTACGAGCAGTACTTC. Encoded protein: CASSSTAYEQYF.

This rearrangement joins TRBV5-1 to TRBJ1-1; the D gene is possibly TRBD1 (6 bases). This CDR3 spans 13 amino acids. The germline V and J ends were trimmed by 8 bases and 6 bases, with 17 bases remaining between them. Germline values: CDR1 SGHRS, CDR2 YFSETQ. The CDR3 is CARRQGWESEAFF. The CDR3 DNA sequence: TGCGCCAGACGGCAGGGGTGGGAATCTGAAGCTTTCTTT. The full variable domain, its missing parts supplied by reference TRBV5-1 and TRBJ1-1, is KAGVTQTPRYLIKTRGQQVTLSCSPISGHRSVSWYQQTPGQGLQFLFEYFSETQRNKGNFPGRFSGRQFSNSRSEMNVSTLELGDSALYLCARRQGWESEAFFGQGTRLTVV.

This clonotype was detected ten times or more. V usage is TRBV5-6 and J usage is TRBJ2-1, with 8 bases lining up with TRBD2. The CDR3 is 15 residues long. V trimming: 4 bases; J trimming: 6 bases; junction bases outside the gene matches: 9. The germline V gene encodes CDR1 SGHDT and CDR2 YYEEEE. CDR3 nucleotides: TGTGCCAGCAGCCCGAGGACTAGCCGCCCCAATGAGCAGTTCTTC. Amino acid sequence: CASSPRTSRPNEQFF.

This clonotype was found many times. This chain links TRBV11-2 with TRBJ2-2, with 8 bases aligning to TRBD2. Per the germline V gene, CDR1 is SGHAT and CDR2 is FQNNGV. Trimming at V came to 10 bases and at J to 6 bases, leaving 10 bases not matched to a gene. The CDR3 covers 14 residues. For the CDR3, the DNA is TGTGCCACCAAGGAAATAGCGGGATCCGGGGAGCTGTTTTTT. Its translation: CATKEIAGSGELFF.

This clonotype was seen repeatedly, ten times or more. The chain has TRBV12-3 or TRBV12-4 and TRBJ1-5; D remains unclear. The V gene lost 4 bases and the J gene lost 4 bases, with 14 bases spanning the gap. The CDR3 consists of 15 residues. This CDR3 reads CASSSRFYGNQPQHF. CDR3 nucleotide sequence: TGTGCCAGCAGTTCCCGGTTTTATGGGAATCAGCCCCAGCATTTT.

This clonotype appeared many times. This rearrangement joins TRBV7-8 to TRBJ1-5; D ambiguous. CDR1 SGHVS and CDR2 FQNEAQ come from the germline V gene. Trimming left V 2 bases short and J 0 bases short, with 11 bases between. The CDR3 extends over 16 amino acids. CDR3 sequence reads: CASSLTRPDSNQPQHF. The DNA of the CDR3 is TGTGCCAGCAGCTTAACTAGGCCCGATAGCAATCAGCCCCAGCATTTT.

This clonotype was recorded many times. The V call is TRBV5-1, the J call TRBJ1-1; D unclear. V was trimmed by 1 base and J by 1 base, leaving 8 bases between them. The CDR3 sequence is 14 residues long. The germline V gene encodes CDR1 SGHRS and CDR2 YFSETQ. The CDR3 region is CASSLFYKNTEAFF. CDR3 in DNA: TGCGCCAGCAGCTTGTTTTACAAGAACACTGAAGCTTTCTTT.

The V call is TRBV2, the J call TRBJ2-1, with D perhaps assigned TRBD1 or TRBD2 (6 bases each). Germline V gene lookup returns CDR1 SNHLY and CDR2 FYNNEI. The CDR3 totals 13 residues. Trimming stripped 2 bases from V and 9 bases from J, with 11 bases between. The CDR3 nucleotides read TGTGCCAGCAGTGAAAGGGGGGTAGCTGAGCAGTTCTTC. Amino acid sequence: CASSERGVAEQFF.

This clonotype was seen ten or more times. The rearrangement links TRBV9 to TRBJ2-2; the D gene is possibly TRBD2 (6 bases). This CDR3 contains 16 residues. From germline, CDR1 is SGDLS and CDR2 YYNGEE. Trimming shortened V by 3 bases and J by 5 bases, and 17 bases separated the two germline ends. The CDR3 DNA follows: TGTGCCAGCAGCGCTGGGAGGCTAGTCCGGACCGGGGAGCTGTTTTTT. It yields the protein CASSAGRLVRTGELFF.

This clonotype was picked up many times. V and J are TRBV5-1 and TRBJ2-1; 10 bases map to TRBD2. The length of the CDR3 is 18 residues. Germline assignment: CDR1 SGHRS and CDR2 YFSETQ. The trim removed 1 base at V and 4 bases at J, leaving 11 bases unmatched. The CDR3 DNA sequence: TGCGCCAGCAGCTTGCTGCCTAGCGGGGGCGGGGGATACAATGAGCAGTTCTTC. It encodes CASSLLPSGGGGYNEQFF. Based on the CDR3 plus reference TRBV5-1 and TRBJ2-1, the full variable domain is KAGVTQTPRYLIKTRGQQVTLSCSPISGHRSVSWYQQTPGQGLQFLFEYFSETQRNKGNFPGRFSGRQFSNSRSEMNVSTLELGDSALYLCASSLLPSGGGGYNEQFFGPGTRLTVL.

On this clonotype: With a much larger clone just one base away, this may be a read error. The rearrangement joins TRBV6-2 or TRBV6-3 to TRBJ2-4, with TRBD2 identical over 8 bases. The germline V gene encodes CDR1 MNHEY and CDR2 SVGEGT. This CDR3 has 20 amino acids. CDR3 loop: CASSPRGLAGGALAKNIKYF. CDR3 in DNA: TGTGCCAGCAGCCCTCGGGGTCTAGCGGGTGGGGCGTTGGCCAAAAACATTAAGTACTTC.

This clonotype showed up many times. V usage is TRBV7-2 and J usage is TRBJ2-1, with 9 bases identical to TRBD1. The CDR3 runs 16 residues. Trimming cost V 4 bases and J 4 bases; bases outside gene matches: 8. CDR1 and CDR2 from the germline V gene are SGHTA and FQGNSA. The CDR3 loop is CASSSVGTGQYNEQFF. CDR3 nucleotide sequence: TGTGCCAGCAGCTCCGTCGGGACAGGGCAGTACAATGAGCAGTTCTTC.

This clonotype was seen a handful of times. The chain carries TRBV20-1 and TRBJ2-3, with D uncertain. V was clipped by 2 bases and J by 3 bases, with 18 bases between them. The CDR3 sequence is 16 residues long. From germline, CDR1 is DFQATT and CDR2 SNEGSKA (reference sequence). This chain's CDR3 is CSARFFGPAGTDTQYF. DNA of the CDR3: TGCAGTGCTAGATTTTTCGGACCCGCTGGAACAGATACGCAGTATTTT.

This clonotype has ten or more counts. This chain joins TRBV20-1 and TRBJ2-5; weak D call: TRBD2 (7 bases). V dropped 3 bases and J dropped 2 bases, with 16 bases sitting between them. Germline V gene data show CDR1 as DFQATT and CDR2 as SNEGSKA (reference sequence). The CDR3 extends over 15 amino acids. The CDR3 protein is CSARGGAREQETQYF. CDR3 nucleotides: TGCAGTGCTAGGGGGGGGGCGAGGGAACAAGAGACCCAGTACTTC.